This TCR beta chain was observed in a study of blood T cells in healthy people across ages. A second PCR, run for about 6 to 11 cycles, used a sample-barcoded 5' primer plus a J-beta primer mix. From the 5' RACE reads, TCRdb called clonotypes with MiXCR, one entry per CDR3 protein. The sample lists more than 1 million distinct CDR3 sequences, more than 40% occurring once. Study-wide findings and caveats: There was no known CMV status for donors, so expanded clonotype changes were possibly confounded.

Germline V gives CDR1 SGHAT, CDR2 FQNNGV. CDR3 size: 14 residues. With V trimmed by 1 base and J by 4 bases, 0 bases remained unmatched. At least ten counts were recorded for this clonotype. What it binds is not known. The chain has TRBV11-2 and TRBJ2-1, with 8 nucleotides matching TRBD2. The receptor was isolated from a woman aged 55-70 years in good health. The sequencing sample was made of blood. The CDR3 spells CASSLVAGYNEQFF. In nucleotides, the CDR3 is TGTGCCAGCAGCTTAGTAGCGGGGTACAATGAGCAGTTCTTC.